This T cell receptor (beta chain) was retrieved from a study of blood T cell repertoires in COVID-19. Study summary: The United States, Italy and Spain provided the acute and convalescent COVID-19 samples. Nucleic acid was either cDNA or gDNA, and it came from T cells, B-cell-depleted T cells, or PBMCs.

Per germline, CDR1 LNHDA and CDR2 SQIVND (reference sequence). CDR3 length equals 15 residues. The V end lost 4 bases, the J end lost 2 bases, and 13 bases lay between the germline ends. Original data processing: Reference gene primers were amplified, and this amplification served to estimate nucleated cell counts. The assay was immunoSEQ multiplex PCR, and TCRdb's table has in-frame clones only and misses some. The D gene and trimming were derived from the DNA, and the V and J assignments and clone size from that table. The data show 220,000 or so clones, with around 80% seen just once and about 20% held by the top ten.

The V gene is TRBV19, the J gene TRBJ2-3; a possible D gene is TRBD2 (6 bases). The TCR originated in a man aged 30 to 39 with active or convalescent COVID-19. The specimen sequenced was peripheral blood. CDR3 protein: CASSTGTSSTDTQYF. The DNA for the CDR3 is TGTGCCAGTAGTACAGGGACTTCCTCCACAGATACGCAGTATTTT.